The clone carrying this TCR beta chain appeared a few times. Its specificity is unknown. This sample is drawn from a study of post-analysis software for immune sequencing data. Study-level findings and limits: Same-batch samples co-clustered strongly by F measure. There were five or six TRBV segments more frequent in patients than controls, and TRBV5-6, TRBV5-1 and TRBV20-1 were among them.

Germline trimming cut 0 bases from V and 8 bases from J; bases unmatched to any gene: 9. Germline CDR1 and CDR2: LGHDT and YNNKEL (reference sequence). This CDR3 contains 15 residues. The library was made from cDNA and included unique molecular identifiers. MiXCR, applied by TCRdb to the PCR reads, yields one record per CDR3 protein. In the table there are hundreds of thousands of distinct CDR3 sequences, roughly three fifths of which are singletons. Sequenced: blood. The V gene is TRBV3-1, the J gene TRBJ1-2, with TRBD1 matching 7 bases. The clonotype originates from a girl aged 2 to 9 with multiple sclerosis. The CDR3 is CASSQDLKGAVGYTF. The CDR3 DNA sequence: TGTGCCAGCAGCCAAGATCTAAAGGGGGCCGTCGGCTACACCTTC.